These 23 T cell receptor beta chains came from one sample sequenced in a study of CD8 T cells in ankylosing spondylitis. TCRdb ran MiXCR on the 5' RACE reads and lists one entry per CDR3 protein. The sample lists about 33,000 distinct CDR3 sequences, over 10% occurring once. Sequencing was performed on synovial fluid, either unsorted or a sorted T cell fraction (not recorded which). The receptors originated from a male donor with ankylosing spondylitis.

The CDR3 sequence: CASSPGRVSTDTQYF. DNA of the CDR3: TGCGCCAGCAGCCCGGGGCGGGTCAGCACAGATACGCAGTATTTT. The V call is TRBV4-3, the J call TRBJ2-3; tentatively, D is TRBD1 or TRBD2 (5 bases each). This CDR3 region has 15 residues. V shed 4 bases and J shed 0 bases, with 11 bases lying between them. The germline V gene has CDR1 LGHNA and CDR2 YSLEER.

This clonotype was counted between two and nine times. The CDR3 region is CASSPGTGGSYEQYF. CDR3 DNA: TGCGCCAGCAGCCCCGGGACAGGGGGCTCCTACGAGCAGTACTTC. The chain couples TRBV4-1 to TRBJ2-7, with TRBD1 matching 11 bases. This CDR3 has 15 residues. V shed 4 bases, J shed 0 bases, and the junction held 2 bases outside the gene matches. The germline CDR1 and CDR2 sequences are MGHRA and YSYEKL.

The sample holds a few counts of this clonotype. The genes are TRBV25-1 and TRBJ1-1; D unclear. Deletions cut 3 bases from V and 6 bases from J, with 17 bases between. The V gene's germline CDR1 is MGHDK and CDR2 SYGVNS. The CDR3 length is 15 residues. CDR3 sequence: CASSDDEFSGSEAFF. In DNA, the CDR3 is TGTGCCAGCAGTGATGATGAGTTCTCGGGGTCTGAAGCTTTCTTT.

This clonotype was found a few times. The V gene is TRBV4-1, the J gene TRBJ2-1; no clear D gene. V lost 1 base and J 0 bases, leaving 10 bases between the germline ends. Germline values: CDR1 MGHRA, CDR2 YSYEKL. CDR3 length: 16 amino acids. CDR3 bases: TGCGCCAGCAGCCAAGTTGTACACGCCTCCTACAATGAGCAGTTCTTC. Translating it yields CASSQVVHASYNEQFF.

The table lists this clonotype with a few counts. This sequence joins TRBV5-4 and TRBJ2-1, with 9 bases identical to TRBD2. With 3 bases clipped from V and 1 base from J, the junction kept 2 bases outside the gene matches. CDR3 length: 15 residues. From germline, CDR1 is SGHNT and CDR2 YYREEE (reference sequence). The CDR3 region has the DNA TGTGCCAGCAGCTATAGCGGGAGTTCCTACAATGAGCAGTTCTTC. This encodes CASSYSGSSYNEQFF.

V gene TRBV20-1 combines with J gene TRBJ2-5; D not certain. Trimming pared 2 bases from V and 1 base from J, leaving 8 bases between. Germline-derived CDR1 and CDR2 are DFQATT and SNEGSKA (reference sequence). This CDR3 region has 13 residues. CDR3 bases: TGCAGTGCTAGACAGGTGGGCCAAGAGACCCAGTACTTC. Its translation: CSARQVGQETQYF.

Only a few counts were recorded for this clonotype. This chain uses TRBV6-2 or TRBV6-3 with TRBJ2-1; 7 bases are a match to TRBD1. The CDR3 extends over 15 amino acids. V was clipped by 0 bases and J by 12 bases; unmatched bases: 11. The germline V gene has CDR1 MNHEY and CDR2 SVGEGT. DNA for the CDR3: TGTGCCAGCAGTTACTCGAGGGGGCCTCCTGTCGGGCAGTTCTTC. It translates to CASSYSRGPPVGQFF.

This clonotype was counted a few times. This chain connects TRBV4-3 to TRBJ2-7, with D possibly matching TRBD2 (6 bases). Germline CDR1 LGHNA, CDR2 YSLEER. The V and J ends lost 3 bases and 2 bases respectively, with 17 bases between them. This CDR3 has 16 amino acids. CDR3 nucleotides: TGCGCCAGCAGCCACCCCTCGGATAGCGGCACCTACGAGCAGTACTTC. Residues: CASSHPSDSGTYEQYF.

This clonotype was recorded a few times. The genes are TRBV6-2 or TRBV6-3 and TRBJ1-5; perhaps TRBD1 as D (6 bases). The CDR3 runs to 16 residues. Germline assignment: CDR1 MNHEY and CDR2 SVGEGT. Between the trimmed V and J ends, which lost 5 bases and 4 bases, there was a span of 18 bases. CDR3 in DNA: TGTGCCAGCAGTCCGCGATCGGGGACACCGAATCAGCCCCAGCATTTT. The encoded protein is CASSPRSGTPNQPQHF.

There are many counts of this clonotype. The rearrangement uses TRBV20-1 and TRBJ2-1; no definite D call. Trimming took 6 bases from V and 0 from J, leaving 6 bases between them. The CDR3 totals 12 residues. CDR1 and CDR2 (germline): DFQATT, SNEGSKA (reference sequence). The CDR3 DNA is TGCAGTGCACCCCGCTCCTACAATGAGCAGTTCTTC. It specifies CSAPRSYNEQFF.

This clonotype was observed many times. The rearrangement uses TRBV7-9 and TRBJ2-2; 8 positions match TRBD1. There are 16 residues in the CDR3. J lost 5 bases, V lost 2 bases, and 7 bases had no gene match. From germline, CDR1 is SEHNR and CDR2 FQNEAQ (reference sequence). The CDR3 DNA sequence: TGTGCCAGCAGCTTAACGGTACAGGGGGGAACCGGGGAGCTGTTTTTT. Its protein product is CASSLTVQGGTGELFF.

This clonotype is deemed medium-sized. This chain joins TRBV4-3 and TRBJ1-2; D call uncertain. Trimming took off 5 bases at V and 4 bases at J, with 17 bases between the two ends. Germline lookup yields CDR1 LGHNA and CDR2 YSLEER. The CDR3 length is 15 residues. CDR3 nucleotide sequence: TGCGCCAGCAGCTCCGGGTCTTCTCCCCTCTATGGCTACACCTTC. Translated: CASSSGSSPLYGYTF.

This clonotype was seen at least ten times. The V gene is TRBV6-1, the J gene TRBJ1-5, with D perhaps TRBD1 (6 bases). CDR3 length equals 14 residues. The V end lost 3 bases, the J end lost 7 bases, and 13 bases lay between the germline ends. Germline CDR1 and CDR2: MNHNS and SASEGT. The CDR3 loop reads CASSEVGGRQPQHF. For the CDR3, the DNA is TGTGCCAGCAGTGAGGTAGGGGGTCGGCAGCCCCAGCATTTT.

This clonotype came up a few times. This chain links TRBV20-1 with TRBJ2-5, with 8 bases that match TRBD2. The germline CDR1 and CDR2 sequences are DFQATT and SNEGSKA (reference sequence). CDR3 length: 14 amino acids. With 6 bases clipped from V and 4 bases from J, the junction kept 10 bases outside the gene matches. Here the CDR3 reads CSAQSGSDGETQYF. For the CDR3, the DNA is TGCAGTGCACAGAGCGGGAGTGACGGAGAGACCCAGTACTTC.

The chain has TRBV7-2 and TRBJ1-2, with TRBD1 as a possible D gene (5 bases). V lost 7 bases to trimming and J lost 4 bases, with 13 bases between them. CDR3 length: 13 residues. Per the germline V gene, CDR1 is SGHTA and CDR2 is FQGNSA. CDR3 bases: TGTGCCAGCAAGAAAGGACACCTCTATGGCTACACCTTC. Its translation: CASKKGHLYGYTF.

This clonotype showed up many times. The rearrangement joins TRBV6-1 to TRBJ1-6, with D possibly TRBD1 on 5 matching bases. The V gene lost 1 base and the J gene lost 13 bases, with 14 bases spanning the gap. Germline V CDR1 and CDR2: MNHNS, SASEGT. The CDR3 has 14 amino acids. The CDR3 protein is CASSEGGGEGPLHF. The DNA for the CDR3 is TGTGCCAGCAGTGAAGGCGGAGGAGAGGGGCCCCTCCACTTT.

This clonotype was seen a few times. J is TRBJ1-6 and V is TRBV27; 9 nucleotides agree with TRBD1. This CDR3 contains 16 residues. CDR1 is MNHEY and CDR2 is SMNVEV in the germline V gene (reference sequence). V gave up 5 bases and J gave up 9 bases; unmatched junction bases: 11. CDR3: CASSTPGTGIGSPLHF. The DNA of the CDR3 is TGTGCCAGCAGTACCCCCGGGACAGGGATCGGTTCACCCCTCCACTTT.

This clonotype was recorded at least ten times. V gene TRBV28 combines with J gene TRBJ1-4, with unresolved D. With 0 bases removed from V and 8 bases from J, the gap between germline ends came to 13 bases. This CDR3 has 15 amino acids. Germline V CDR1 and CDR2: MDHEN, SYDVKM. The CDR3 coding sequence is TGTGCCAGCAGTTTATGCGGAACCTGTGGGGAAAAACTGTTTTTT. Protein: CASSLCGTCGEKLFF.

The CDR3 protein is CSAAPGLETYNEQFF. The DNA of the CDR3 is TGCAGTGCTGCTCCGGGACTAGAAACCTACAATGAGCAGTTCTTC. The chain carries TRBV20-1 and TRBJ2-1; 8 bases are a match to TRBD2. Germline CDR1 reads DFQATT; CDR2 reads SNEGSKA (reference sequence). Trimming took 5 bases from V and 2 from J; bases not matched to a gene: 8. CDR3 size: 15 residues.

The chain is built from TRBV27 and TRBJ1-2; D ambiguous. Germline CDR1 and CDR2: MNHEY and SMNVEV (reference sequence). Deletions cut 3 bases from V and 0 bases from J, with 8 bases between. This CDR3 is built from 14 residues. The CDR3 loop reads CASSFRPPNYGYTF. CDR3 DNA sequence: TGTGCCAGCAGTTTCCGTCCTCCTAACTATGGCTACACCTTC.

This clonotype was seen only a few times. The V gene is TRBV27, the J gene TRBJ1-1; the D is unclear. The CDR3 extends over 14 amino acids. V dropped 4 bases and J dropped 5 bases, with 14 bases sitting between them. Germline V gene data show CDR1 as MNHEY and CDR2 as SMNVEV (reference sequence). CDR3 in amino acids: CASSSPPKGTEAFF. In DNA form, the CDR3 reads TGTGCCAGCAGTTCCCCACCGAAAGGGACTGAAGCTTTCTTT.

This clonotype was seen at least ten times. V gene TRBV24-1 combines with J gene TRBJ1-5, with 7 bases fitting TRBD1. The CDR3 totals 14 residues. Trimming at V came to 3 bases and at J to 6 bases, leaving 4 bases not matched to a gene. Germline-derived CDR1 and CDR2 are KGHDR and SFDVKD. The CDR3 nucleotides read TGTGCCACCAGTGATGACAGGGAGAGTCAGCCCCAGCATTTT. Protein sequence: CATSDDRESQPQHF.

This clonotype came up a few times. V is TRBV4-3 and J is TRBJ2-1; 7 bases fit TRBD2. The CDR3 is made up of 16 amino acids. The germline V gene has CDR1 LGHNA and CDR2 YSLEER. The ends lost 0 bases at V and 2 bases at J; junction bases unmatched: 4. The CDR3, as DNA: TGCGCCAGCAGCCAAGATCCAAGCGGGACCTACAATGAGCAGTTCTTC. Its protein product is CASSQDPSGTYNEQFF.